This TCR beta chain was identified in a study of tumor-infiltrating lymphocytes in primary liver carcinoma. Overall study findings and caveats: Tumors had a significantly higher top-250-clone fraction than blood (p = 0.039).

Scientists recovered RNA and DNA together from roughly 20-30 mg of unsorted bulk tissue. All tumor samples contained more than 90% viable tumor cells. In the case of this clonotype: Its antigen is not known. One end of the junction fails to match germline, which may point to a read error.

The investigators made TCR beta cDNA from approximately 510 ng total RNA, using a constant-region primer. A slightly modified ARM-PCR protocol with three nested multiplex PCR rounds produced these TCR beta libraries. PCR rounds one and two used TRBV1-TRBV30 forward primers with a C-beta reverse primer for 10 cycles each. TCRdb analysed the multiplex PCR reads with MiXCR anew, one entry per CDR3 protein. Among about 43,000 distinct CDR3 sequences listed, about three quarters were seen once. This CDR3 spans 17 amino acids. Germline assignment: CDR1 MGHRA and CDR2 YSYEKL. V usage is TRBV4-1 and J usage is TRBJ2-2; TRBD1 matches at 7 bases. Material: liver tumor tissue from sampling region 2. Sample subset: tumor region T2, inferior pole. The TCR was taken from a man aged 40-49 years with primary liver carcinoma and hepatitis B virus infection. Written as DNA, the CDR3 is TGTGCCAGCAGCCCCCAAACAGGGGTCCTAAACACCTGGGAGCTGTTTTTT. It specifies CASSPQTGVLNTWELFF.